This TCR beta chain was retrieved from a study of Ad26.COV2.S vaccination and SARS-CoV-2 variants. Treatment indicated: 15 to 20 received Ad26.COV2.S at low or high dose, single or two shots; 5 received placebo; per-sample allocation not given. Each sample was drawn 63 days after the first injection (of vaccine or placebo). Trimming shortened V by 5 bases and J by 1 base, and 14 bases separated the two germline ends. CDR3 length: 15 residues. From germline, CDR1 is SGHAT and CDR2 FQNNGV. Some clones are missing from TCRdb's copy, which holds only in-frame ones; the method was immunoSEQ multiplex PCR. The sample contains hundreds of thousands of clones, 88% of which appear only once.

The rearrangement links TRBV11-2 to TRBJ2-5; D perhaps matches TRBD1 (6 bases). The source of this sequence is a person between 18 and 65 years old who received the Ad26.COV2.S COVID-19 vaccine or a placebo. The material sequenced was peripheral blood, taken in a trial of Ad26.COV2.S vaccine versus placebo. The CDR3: CASSLTGLSQETQYF. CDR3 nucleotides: TGTGCCAGCAGCCTCACAGGGTTATCCCAAGAGACCCAGTACTTC.